This entry lists 23 T cell receptor beta chains sequenced from one sample in a study of blood T cell repertoires in COVID-19. Data came from immunoSEQ multiplex PCR; TCRdb stores just in-frame clones and leaves some out. Found here are a few hundred thousand clones, roughly 81% of them singletons; the top ten hold 6.6%. The sample taken for sequencing was PBMCs or T cells enriched from blood (not recorded which). The receptors here all came from a woman aged 50 to 60 who had been exposed to COVID-19.

The genes are TRBV19 and TRBJ1-1; weak D call: TRBD1 (5 bases). V lost 7 bases and J lost 5, with 11 bases in between. Germline CDR1 is LNHDA and CDR2 is SQIVND (reference sequence). This CDR3 is 12 amino acids long. The chain's CDR3 is CASTNPGTEAFF. CDR3 bases: TGTGCCAGTACTAACCCAGGGACTGAAGCTTTCTTT.

This clone was recorded only once. CDR3 sequence: CASSLDGGGPYNEQFF. CDR3 nucleotide sequence: TGCGCCAGCAGCTTGGATGGGGGGGGACCCTACAATGAGCAGTTCTTC. The chain combines TRBV5-1 with TRBJ2-1, with 7 bases aligning to TRBD2. CDR3 size: 16 residues. The germline gives CDR1 SGHRS, CDR2 YFSETQ. Trimming cost V 0 bases and J 2 bases; bases outside gene matches: 5. The full variable domain, in which reference TRBV5-1 and TRBJ2-1 provide the parts outside the CDR3, is KAGVTQTPRYLIKTRGQQVTLSCSPISGHRSVSWYQQTPGQGLQFLFEYFSETQRNKGNFPGRFSGRQFSNSRSEMNVSTLELGDSALYLCASSLDGGGPYNEQFFGPGTRLTVL.

The V gene is TRBV5-4, the J gene TRBJ2-5; 8 nucleotides line up with TRBD1. This CDR3 has 13 residues. The V gene's germline CDR1 is SGHNT and CDR2 YYREEE (reference sequence). The J segment lost 4 bases and the V segment lost 2 bases, leaving 1 base of the junction unmatched. This CDR3 is CASSFDRGETQYF. The CDR3 DNA reads TGTGCCAGCAGCTTCGACAGGGGAGAGACCCAGTACTTC.

The chain employs TRBV7-9 and TRBJ1-3; D is possibly TRBD1 (6 bases). V shed 1 base and J shed 0 bases, with 13 bases lying between them. This CDR3 contains 17 residues. Germline V gene sequence: CDR1 SEHNR, CDR2 FQNEAQ (reference sequence). The CDR3 spells CASSLVQGSHSGNTIYF. The CDR3, as DNA: TGTGCCAGCAGCTTAGTTCAGGGGTCCCACTCTGGAAACACCATATATTTT.

The chain joins TRBV27 to TRBJ1-1, with 9 bases matching TRBD1. In germline, CDR1 is MNHEY, CDR2 SMNVEV (reference sequence). The CDR3 extends over 13 amino acids. V was pared by 6 bases and J by 11 bases, with 10 bases of the junction left unmatched. The CDR3 protein is CASSGTNRGPAFF. CDR3 bases: TGTGCCAGCAGCGGAACGAACAGGGGGCCGGCTTTCTTT.

The chain links TRBV5-5 to TRBJ1-5; no definite D call. This CDR3 spans 14 amino acids. V shed 4 bases and J shed 5 bases, with 13 bases lying between them. The V gene's germline CDR1 is SGHKS and CDR2 YYEKEE (reference sequence). The chain's CDR3 is CASSLADGDQPQHF. The CDR3 nucleotides read TGTGCCAGCAGCCTGGCGGACGGGGATCAGCCCCAGCATTTT.

The chain links TRBV4-1 to TRBJ1-2; TRBD1 is a possible D gene (6 bases). Germline V gene sequence: CDR1 MGHRA, CDR2 YSYEKL. The CDR3 has 18 residues. V lost 4 bases and J lost 3, with 24 bases in between. CDR3 sequence reads: CASSPPAVGGPTDYGYTF. The CDR3 nucleotides are TGCGCCAGCAGCCCACCTGCGGTGGGGGGGCCTACAGACTATGGCTACACCTTC.

V is TRBV29-1 and J is TRBJ1-2, with TRBD1 as a possible D gene (5 bases). Germline assignment: CDR1 SQVTM and CDR2 ANQGSEA. The CDR3 totals 13 residues. The V gene lost 4 bases and the J gene lost 7 bases, with 16 bases spanning the gap. The CDR3 DNA sequence: TGCAGCGTTGCCAGGGTAGCGGGACGTGGCTACACCTTC. Encoded protein: CSVARVAGRGYTF. Supplemented by reference TRBV29-1 and TRBJ1-2, the full variable domain reads SAVISQKPSRDICQRGTSLTIQCQVDSQVTMMFWYRQQPGQSLTLIATANQGSEATYESGFVIDKFPISRPNLTFSTLTVSNMSPEDSSIYLCSVARVAGRGYTFGSGTRLTVV.

The J gene is TRBJ1-3, the V gene TRBV9; D gene uncertain. V was shortened by 4 bases and J by 4 bases, with 3 bases between the two germline ends. The CDR3 runs 11 residues. The germline V gene has CDR1 SGDLS and CDR2 YYNGEE. The CDR3 region is CASSPGNTIYF. The DNA for the CDR3 is TGTGCCAGCAGCCCGGGAAACACCATATATTTT.

The chain carries TRBV9 and TRBJ1-5; 10 positions match TRBD1. This CDR3 region has 13 residues. Germline CDR1 is SGDLS and CDR2 is YYNGEE. The V segment lost 8 bases and the J segment 6 bases; nucleotides outside the gene matches: 5. This CDR3 is CASGTGVSQPQHF. The DNA of the CDR3 is TGTGCCAGTGGGACAGGGGTCAGTCAGCCCCAGCATTTT.

The chain links TRBV6-5 to TRBJ1-2, with D perhaps matching TRBD1 (5 bases). CDR1 MNHEY and CDR2 SVGAGI come from the germline V gene. Trimming removed 6 bases at V and 6 bases at J, with 17 bases between. The CDR3 has 14 residues. CDR3 sequence reads: CASSSTGGLDGYTF. The DNA of the CDR3 is TGTGCCAGCAGCTCAACGGGGGGACTTGATGGCTACACCTTC.

This rearrangement joins TRBV7-2 to TRBJ2-3; 8 bases agree with TRBD2. J gave up 2 bases and V 3 bases, and 4 bases lay outside the gene matches. This CDR3 region has 15 residues. CDR1 and CDR2 from the germline V gene are SGHTA and FQGNSA. DNA of the CDR3: TGTGCCAGCAGCTTGGGACTAGGTCTCACAGATACGCAGTATTTT. Its translation is CASSLGLGLTDTQYF.

The chain recombines TRBV12-5 with TRBJ1-2; no definite D call. This CDR3 comprises 13 residues. Germline V lookup: CDR1 LGHNT, CDR2 FRNRAP. V dropped 4 bases and J dropped 6 bases, with 12 bases sitting between them. CDR3 region: CASGSGDWHGYTF. DNA for the CDR3: TGTGCTAGTGGTTCCGGAGACTGGCATGGCTACACCTTC.

This rearrangement joins TRBV24-1 to TRBJ1-1, with a tentative D call TRBD1 (5 bases). The CDR3 consists of 13 residues. V was shortened by 6 bases and J by 1 base, with 8 bases between the two germline ends. CDR1 and CDR2 from the germline V gene are KGHDR and SFDVKD. This CDR3 is CATSLTGNTEAFF. CDR3 sequence (DNA): TGTGCCACCAGTCTAACAGGGAACACTGAAGCTTTCTTT.

This sequence joins TRBV2 and TRBJ1-2, with D perhaps TRBD1 (5 bases). Germline loops: CDR1 SNHLY, CDR2 FYNNEI. The CDR3 covers 15 residues. V lost 6 bases to trimming and J lost 0 bases, with 14 bases between them. The CDR3 DNA reads as TGTGCCAGCAGAGCAGAGCAGGGAACTAACTATGGCTACACCTTC. It yields the protein CASRAEQGTNYGYTF.

V usage is TRBV11-2 and J usage is TRBJ1-1; tentative D call: TRBD1 (5 bases). Trimming removed 5 bases from V and 7 bases from J, with 20 bases in between. Germline V gene data show CDR1 as SGHAT and CDR2 as FQNNGV. The CDR3 runs to 15 residues. CDR3 coding DNA: TGTGCCAGCAGCCCCCAGGCAGGGCGAGGTGATGAAGCTTTCTTT. Protein: CASSPQAGRGDEAFF.

Details on this clone: The same CDR3 arises from other DNA sequences in this sample as well. The J gene is TRBJ1-1, the V gene TRBV12-3 or TRBV12-4, with a possible D match to TRBD1 (5 bases). The ends were cut back, 3 bases at V and 1 base at J, with 6 bases in the middle. The CDR3 covers 13 residues. CDR3 sequence: CASSFGGNTEAFF. The DNA of the CDR3 is TGTGCCAGCAGTTTCGGGGGGAACACTGAAGCTTTCTTT.

CDR3 in DNA: TGTGCCAGCTCACCAGATGGGCAGGGATTCACAGATACGCAGTATTTT. Amino acids: CASSPDGQGFTDTQYF. The chain has TRBV18 and TRBJ2-3; perhaps TRBD1 as D (5 bases). V was cut by 2 bases and J by 2 bases, with 14 bases left in between. Germline V gene data show CDR1 as KGHSH and CDR2 as LQKENI. There are 16 residues in the CDR3.

The chain combines TRBV5-6 with TRBJ2-3; 8 bases line up with TRBD2. The germline V gene encodes CDR1 SGHDT and CDR2 YYEEEE. V shed 2 bases and J 0 bases; nucleotides not matched to a gene: 5. The CDR3 consists of 16 residues. The CDR3 spells CASSLSGLVSTDTQYF. As DNA, the CDR3 is TGTGCCAGCAGCTTATCGGGACTAGTAAGCACAGATACGCAGTATTTT. Variable domain in full (rest from reference TRBV5-6 and TRBJ2-3): DAGVTQSPTHLIKTRGQQVTLRCSPKSGHDTVSWYQQALGQGPQFIFQYYEEEERQRGNFPDRFSGHQFPNYSSELNVNALLLGDSALYLCASSLSGLVSTDTQYFGPGTRLTVL.

V usage is TRBV5-1 and J usage is TRBJ1-3; D perhaps matches TRBD1 (5 bases). Germline loops: CDR1 SGHRS, CDR2 YFSETQ. Trimming removed 4 bases from V and 2 bases from J, with 13 bases in between. The CDR3 runs 15 residues. CDR3 in DNA: TGCGCCAGCAGCCCTACAGGCGACACTGGAAACACCATATATTTT. This gives the protein CASSPTGDTGNTIYF.

This clone was counted between two and nine times. The identical CDR3 is also encoded by other nucleotide sequences in the sample. The chain uses TRBV19 and TRBJ1-2; no clear D gene. The CDR3 spans 12 residues. Trimming shortened V by 5 bases and J by 6 bases, and 10 bases separated the two germline ends. CDR1 LNHDA and CDR2 SQIVND come from the germline V gene (reference sequence). CDR3 loop: CASSDRVNGYTF. The DNA of the CDR3 is TGTGCCAGTAGTGACCGGGTCAATGGCTACACCTTC.

The chain combines TRBV9 with TRBJ1-3; 8 positions match TRBD1. CDR1 is SGDLS, CDR2 YYNGEE, per germline. The V segment lost 5 bases and the J segment 4 bases; nucleotides outside the gene matches: 8. This CDR3 comprises 15 residues. CDR3 DNA: TGTGCCAGCAGTGCGACAGGGGACGTGGGAAACACCATATATTTT. It yields the protein CASSATGDVGNTIYF.

The CDR3 DNA reads as TGTGCCAGCAGTGCAAAGAGTCCGGGAATCGTGTTCTTC. Translation: CASSAKSPGIVFF. The V call is TRBV6-4, the J call TRBJ2-1; a possible D gene is TRBD2 (5 bases). CDR1 is MRHNA, CDR2 SNTAGT, per germline. The CDR3 runs 13 residues. V dropped 4 bases and J dropped 15 bases, with 19 bases sitting between them.